This T cell receptor beta chain derives from a study of T cells in Graves' hyperthyroidism and ophthalmopathy. On the study more broadly: Peripheral blood was acquired at first diagnosis, ahead of any therapy whatsoever. Broader study findings: Blood also contained most expanded thyroid clonotypes above 0.001.

RNA transcripts gave rise to amplified TCR beta CDR3 regions. The primer set for the first-round RT-PCR of the TCR CDR3 was HTBI. TCRdb passed the multiplex PCR reads through MiXCR, listing each CDR3 protein once. The sample lists about 350,000 distinct CDR3 sequences; approximately 15% were seen once. Lactation, pregnancy, other autoimmune disease or uncontrolled infection excluded patients. Fresh peripheral blood, around 9.5 ml, yielded the PBMCs. In this sample, this clonotype turned up a few times. Its antigen is unidentified. The receptor was isolated from a woman in her thirties with Graves' hyperthyroidism. The sequenced material came from blood.

CDR3 sequence: CASAQDRGREGYTF. In DNA form, the CDR3 reads TGTGCCAGCGCTCAGGACAGGGGGCGCGAGGGCTACACCTTC. The chain recombines TRBV27 with TRBJ1-2, with 11 positions matching TRBD1. This CDR3 has 14 amino acids. With 8 bases clipped from V and 8 bases from J, the junction kept 10 bases outside the gene matches. Germline V CDR1 and CDR2: MNHEY, SMNVEV (reference sequence).